A selection of T cell receptor beta chains follows, all from one sample in a study of PD-1 blockade in classical Hodgkin lymphoma. Assay: immunoSEQ multiplex PCR; the TCRdb copy retains only in-frame clones and omits some. The sample consists of around 93,000 clones, around 78% of them appearing once. The sample in question was peripheral blood mononuclear cells (PBMCs), obtained before the fourth cycle of nivolumab. Every receptor here comes from a human donor with classical Hodgkin lymphoma. Both conserved end residues are part of each CDR3. A D gene is named only where the DNA matches it firmly. The size field is filled for only some rows; it gives once, few, many or a size class.

V | D | size | CDR3
TRBV19 | - | - | CASSMGQGFYNSPLHF
TRBV6-5 | - | - | CASSLGGYLYEQYF
TRBV11-3 | - | - | CASSLDNEQFF
TRBV27 | TRBD2 | once | CASRHSGQDEQYF
TRBV6-5 | - | - | CASSQRPYNEQFF
TRBV7-2 | - | - | CASSSRRGGVEKLFF
TRBV7-2 | - | - | CASSLGIVGNEQFF
TRBV7-3 | TRBD2 | - | CASSQRRGDTGELFF
TRBV6-6 | - | - | CASSYPPEYEQYF
TRBV28 | - | - | CASSPQGVSGSTDTQYF
TRBV9 | - | - | CASSSPLDGFYYGYTF
TRBV19 | TRBD1 | few | CASSGTDLPYNEQFF
TRBV6-5 | TRBD1 | - | CASSKDRGLYEQYF
TRBV6-6 | - | - | CASSYRRNTEAFF
TRBV6-5 | - | - | CASSYSGQVRYEQYF
TRBV2 | TRBD1 | - | CASSETGQGNSPLHF
TRBV5-4 | - | - | CASSSDITDTIYF
TRBV25-1 | - | - | CASSAPRGWGTGELFF
TRBV1 | - | - | CTSSQDRGGTTNNEQFF
TRBV13 | - | once | CASSLKGVLYGYTF
TRBV7-2 | - | - | CASSSQGNTEAFF
TRBV19 | - | - | CASSIEGVSGNTIYF
TRBV5-1 | TRBD2 | few | CASSTSKLAGGVNEQFF
TRBV6-4 | TRBD1 | - | CASSAGTGGGQPQHF
TRBV5-6 | TRBD2 | once | CASSFGRLAGEFF
TRBV7-3 | - | - | CASSFWRDSSPGFAEAFF
TRBV6-5 | TRBD1 | - | CASSYTTGTDTQYF
TRBV19 | TRBD1 | once | CASSPSDRANTEAFF
TRBV29-1 | - | - | CSVGEDYGYTF
TRBV5-1 | TRBD2 | - | CASSLGLAGNIQYF
TRBV19 | - | - | CASSIDLGPEWPQHF
TRBV5-1 | - | - | CASSLDGSVAYEQYF
TRBV5-4 | - | many | CASSLGVGSILFF
TRBV6-1 | - | - | CASRYTQNTEAFF
TRBV29-1 | TRBD1 | - | CSVGNRDRDFF
TRBV1 | - | many | CTSSQDRPSGKVYF
TRBV6-5 | TRBD1 | few | CASSYLGQGNEQYF
TRBV2 | TRBD1 | - | CASSVPGQGAKTQYF
TRBV7-9 | - | - | CASSSHRVEPQHF
TRBV29-1 | TRBD1 | once | CSAEGQGGDYEQYF
TRBV19 | TRBD1 | once | CASRDRETEAFF
TRBV2 | - | - | CASSAGTETYEQYF
TRBV28 | - | once | CASSFTGYTEAFF
TRBV9 | - | once | CASSVSAGAGEKLFF
TRBV28 | - | - | CASSIGHQQETQYF
TRBV4-1 | - | - | CASSQDSGPKSTDTQYF
TRBV19 | - | - | CASTPTGNTEAFF
TRBV4-1 | TRBD1 | - | CASSHLSATGVGEQFF
TRBV7-2 | - | - | CASSLARPGGGNTIYF
TRBV18 | TRBD1 | few | CASSGPGQGTRTEAFF
TRBV28 | - | - | CASSAPGEQYF
TRBV7-6 | TRBD2 | - | CASSPSGGRYNEQFF
TRBV11-3 | TRBD1 | once | CASSAGTGKSGANVLTF
TRBV19 | - | - | CASSMKRAGAYEQYF
TRBV5-4 | TRBD1 | - | CASSQGGNSPLHF
TRBV9 | TRBD2 | - | CASSALSSGQETQYF
TRBV10-3 | - | - | CAISVSRDGDEKLFF